These 25 T cell receptor beta chains were sequenced from one sample in a study of cytomegalovirus exposure and HLA in healthy donors. It was with 60 Vbeta and 13 Jbeta primers that the PCR ran. TCRdb keeps only in-frame clones here, not all; method: immunoSEQ multiplex PCR. The sample's table shows some 55,000 clones. Source material: PBMCs. Every receptor here comes from a man younger than 30 in good health and CMV-seropositive.

The V gene is TRBV4-2, the J gene TRBJ1-4; no clear D. There are 15 residues in the CDR3. Per germline, CDR1 LGHNA and CDR2 YNFKEQ. V lost 2 bases and J lost 0, with 7 bases in between. CDR3 DNA sequence: TGTGCCAGCAGCCAATACGAGTCAACTAATGAAAAACTGTTTTTT. Its protein is CASSQYESTNEKLFF.

The genes are TRBV7-9 and TRBJ1-1; D remains unclear. The CDR3 totals 12 residues. V was cut by 9 bases and J by 0 bases, with 8 bases left in between. Germline V gene data show CDR1 as SEHNR and CDR2 as FQNEAQ (reference sequence). CDR3 sequence reads: CASRRLNTEAFF. The CDR3 DNA is TGTGCCAGTAGGCGGTTGAACACTGAAGCTTTCTTT.

The chain carries TRBV18 and TRBJ2-3, with 9 bases identical to TRBD1. The CDR3 is 16 amino acids. V shed 1 base and J 4 bases; nucleotides not matched to a gene: 6. The germline gives CDR1 KGHSH, CDR2 LQKENI. CDR3 sequence reads: CASSPLETGGPDTQYF. The CDR3 DNA follows: TGTGCCAGCTCACCACTAGAGACAGGGGGGCCAGATACGCAGTATTTT.

This chain uses TRBV18 with TRBJ2-7; tentatively, D is TRBD2 (5 bases). The V end was cut by 6 bases, the J end by 2 bases, with 17 bases between. The CDR3 extends over 15 amino acids. Germline V gene lookup returns CDR1 KGHSH and CDR2 LQKENI. The CDR3 protein is CASSPTRGITYEQYF. The CDR3, as DNA: TGTGCCAGCTCCCCTACCCGGGGAATTACCTACGAGCAGTACTTC.

This chain connects TRBV15 to TRBJ2-7; D not certain. V was cut by 11 bases and J by 2 bases, with 16 bases left in between. Germline V gives CDR1 LNHNV, CDR2 YYDKDF (reference sequence). The length of the CDR3 is 13 residues. The CDR3 DNA reads TGTGCCTCAAAAAAATCGGCGGCCTACGAGCAGTACTTC. Protein product: CASKKSAAYEQYF.

The V call is TRBV5-1, the J call TRBJ2-7; unclear D gene. The CDR3 has 14 amino acids. The V and J ends lost 1 base and 1 base respectively, with 9 bases between them. Germline CDR1 SGHRS, CDR2 YFSETQ. Written as DNA, the CDR3 is TGCGCCAGCAGCTTGTTAACAACGTCCTACGAGCAGTACTTC. It encodes CASSLLTTSYEQYF.

This chain uses TRBV11-3 with TRBJ2-7; D possibly corresponds to TRBD2 (5 bases). V lost 2 bases, J lost 6 bases, and 14 bases lay in between. CDR1 and CDR2 from the germline V gene are SGHNT and YENEEA. This CDR3 contains 14 residues. In DNA form, the CDR3 reads TGTGCCAGCAGCTTAATGGAGGCAGGAACCGAGCAGTACTTC. Residues: CASSLMEAGTEQYF.

This chain joins TRBV5-5 and TRBJ1-1; D is unclear. V gave up 0 bases and J gave up 7 bases, with 10 bases separating them. The CDR3 spans 13 residues. Germline V gives CDR1 SGHKS, CDR2 YYEKEE (reference sequence). In DNA form, the CDR3 reads TGTGCCAGCAGCTTGGGCCTAGAAGGTGAAGCTTTCTTT. Amino acids: CASSLGLEGEAFF.

The V and J genes are TRBV28 and TRBJ1-2, with 8 bases fitting TRBD1. Germline CDR1 and CDR2: MDHEN and SYDVKM. V was pared by 6 bases and J by 8 bases, with 5 bases of the junction left unmatched. The CDR3 has 12 amino acids. The CDR3 is CASRQGARGYTF. CDR3 nucleotides: TGTGCCAGCAGGCAGGGGGCCCGGGGCTACACCTTC.

V usage is TRBV6-5 and J usage is TRBJ1-1; perhaps TRBD1 as D (5 bases). The length of the CDR3 is 13 residues. The germline V gene encodes CDR1 MNHEY and CDR2 SVGAGI. Trimming took 6 bases from V and 6 from J, leaving 14 bases between them. CDR3 sequence: CASRSTVIAEAFF. CDR3 coding DNA: TGTGCCAGCAGATCGACAGTCATAGCTGAAGCTTTCTTT.

Notes on this clone: One end of the junction fails to match germline, which may point to a read error. Here the CDR3 DNA reads TGCAGCGTGGAAGACACCTACAATGAGCAGTTCTTC. This gives the protein CSVEDTYNEQFF. The V and J genes are TRBV29-1 and TRBJ2-1; D gene unclear. Germline values: CDR1 SQVTM, CDR2 ANQGSEA. The CDR3 has 12 residues.

The chain uses TRBV25-1 and TRBJ2-2, with TRBD2 as a possible D gene (5 bases). Germline lookup yields CDR1 MGHDK and CDR2 SYGVNS. The V end was cut by 5 bases, the J end by 4 bases, with 11 bases between. The CDR3 covers 14 residues. The CDR3 nucleotides read TGTGCCAGCAGTAGTAGCGCTCGCACCGGGGAGCTGTTTTTT. It encodes CASSSSARTGELFF.

The rearrangement links TRBV4-1 to TRBJ2-1; 10 nucleotides match TRBD2. The germline CDR1 and CDR2 sequences are MGHRA and YSYEKL. The V gene end was trimmed by 3 bases and the J gene end by 5 bases; junction bases not matched to a gene: 4. The CDR3 runs 15 residues. The CDR3 bases are TGCGCCAGCAGCCAGATGGGACTAGCGAACAATGAGCAGTTCTTC. Translated: CASSQMGLANNEQFF.

This sequence joins TRBV19 and TRBJ2-3; TRBD1 agrees at 7 bases. In germline, CDR1 is LNHDA, CDR2 SQIVND (reference sequence). The CDR3 length is 16 residues. The V segment lost 4 bases and the J segment 3 bases; nucleotides outside the gene matches: 10. CDR3 loop: CASSTQTGKLTDTQYF. The DNA for the CDR3 is TGTGCCAGTAGTACCCAGACAGGGAAGTTAACAGATACGCAGTATTTT.

The rearrangement joins TRBV7-2 to TRBJ2-1; D gene uncertain. V lost 8 bases to trimming and J lost 4 bases, with 6 bases between them. The CDR3 is 11 amino acids. The germline gives CDR1 SGHTA, CDR2 FQGNSA. The CDR3: CASAVYNEQFF. CDR3 DNA sequence: TGTGCCAGCGCGGTGTACAATGAGCAGTTCTTC.

The chain employs TRBV10-3 and TRBJ2-2; 10 bases are shared with TRBD2. This CDR3 comprises 17 residues. Germline V gives CDR1 ENHRY, CDR2 SYGVKD. J lost 3 bases, V lost 0 bases, and 4 bases had no gene match. CDR3 bases: TGTGCCATCAGTGAGTCGATAGCGGGAGGAGACACCGGGGAGCTGTTTTTT. Protein product: CAISESIAGGDTGELFF.

V usage is TRBV19 and J usage is TRBJ2-3, with 14 bases that match TRBD2. The CDR3 runs to 16 residues. V dropped 7 bases and J dropped 8; count of bases not matched to a gene: 11. Germline V gene data show CDR1 as LNHDA and CDR2 as SQIVND (reference sequence). CDR3 DNA: TGTGCCAGTATGAAGACTAGCGGGAGGGCTCGGGGTACGCAGTATTTT. Protein product: CASMKTSGRARGTQYF.

CDR3 amino acids: CASSVEGGLHQPQHF. The CDR3 DNA follows: TGTGCCAGCAGCGTAGAAGGTGGACTACATCAGCCCCAGCATTTT. The J gene is TRBJ1-5, the V gene TRBV9; D not resolved. This CDR3 is built from 15 residues. Germline CDR1 is SGDLS and CDR2 is YYNGEE. The ends were cut back, 0 bases at V and 5 bases at J, with 12 bases in the middle.

The CDR3, as DNA: TGTGCCAGCAGTGCGACCGGGACTAGCTCCTACGAGCAGTACTTC. Translated: CASSATGTSSYEQYF. The V gene is TRBV27, the J gene TRBJ2-5; TRBD2 agrees at 8 bases. The J call may be wrong; the DNA end is better matched by TRBJ2-7. Per the germline V gene, CDR1 is MNHEY and CDR2 is SMNVEV (reference sequence). The CDR3 has 15 residues.

The chain couples TRBV27 to TRBJ2-5; tentative D call: TRBD1 (5 bases). The CDR3 is 14 residues long. Trimming shortened V by 6 bases and J by 0 bases, and 11 bases separated the two germline ends. Per germline, CDR1 MNHEY and CDR2 SMNVEV (reference sequence). As DNA, the CDR3 is TGTGCCAGCAGCCTTGACAGATACCAAGAGACCCAGTACTTC. Amino acid sequence: CASSLDRYQETQYF.

This chain uses TRBV27 with TRBJ1-6; weak D call: TRBD1 (5 bases). The CDR3 is 17 residues long. The V end lost 6 bases, the J end lost 9 bases, and 24 bases lay between the germline ends. Germline assignment: CDR1 MNHEY and CDR2 SMNVEV (reference sequence). CDR3 region: CASSLKTGSGNSSPLHF. The CDR3 DNA follows: TGTGCCAGCAGCTTAAAAACAGGTTCAGGGAATAGTTCACCCCTCCACTTT.

This chain joins TRBV5-1 and TRBJ2-2, with D unresolved. V lost 6 bases to trimming and J lost 4 bases, with 13 bases between them. This CDR3 spans 14 amino acids. Germline CDR1 SGHRS, CDR2 YFSETQ. CDR3 in DNA: TGCGCCAGCACCTCTGAGGTGACCACCGGGGAGCTGTTTTTT. Protein sequence: CASTSEVTTGELFF.

The rearrangement joins TRBV9 to TRBJ1-2; D gene uncertain. V was shortened by 0 bases and J by 5 bases, with 8 bases between the two germline ends. The CDR3 has 13 amino acids. The germline V gene encodes CDR1 SGDLS and CDR2 YYNGEE. CDR3 protein: CASSVASGYGYTF. CDR3 DNA: TGTGCCAGCAGCGTAGCTAGCGGTTATGGCTACACCTTC.

V usage is TRBV5-1 and J usage is TRBJ2-2; D not certain. There are 11 residues in the CDR3. V was cut by 3 bases and J by 8 bases, with 5 bases left in between. Germline lookup yields CDR1 SGHRS and CDR2 YFSETQ. CDR3 in amino acids: CASSSSGELFF. The DNA for the CDR3 is TGCGCCAGCAGCTCCTCTGGGGAGCTGTTTTTT.

This chain joins TRBV28 and TRBJ2-7, with D maybe TRBD1 (6 bases). Germline V gene sequence: CDR1 MDHEN, CDR2 SYDVKM. The CDR3 length is 14 residues. V was trimmed by 3 bases and J by 4 bases, leaving 13 bases between them. DNA of the CDR3: TGTGCCAGCAGTTTCTGGAAAGGGGGATACGAGCAGTACTTC. Residues: CASSFWKGGYEQYF.